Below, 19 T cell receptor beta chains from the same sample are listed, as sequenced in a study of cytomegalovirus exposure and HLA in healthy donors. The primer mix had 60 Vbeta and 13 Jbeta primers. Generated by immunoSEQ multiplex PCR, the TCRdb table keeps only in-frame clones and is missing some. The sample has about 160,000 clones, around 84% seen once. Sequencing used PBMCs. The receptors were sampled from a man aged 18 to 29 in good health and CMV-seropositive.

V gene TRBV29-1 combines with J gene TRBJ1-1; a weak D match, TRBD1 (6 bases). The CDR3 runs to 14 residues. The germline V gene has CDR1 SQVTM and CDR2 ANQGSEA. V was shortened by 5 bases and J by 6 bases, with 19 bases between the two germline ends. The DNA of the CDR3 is TGCAGCGTTCCACTCCTTCAGGGGCTTCCTGAAGCTTTCTTT. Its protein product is CSVPLLQGLPEAFF.

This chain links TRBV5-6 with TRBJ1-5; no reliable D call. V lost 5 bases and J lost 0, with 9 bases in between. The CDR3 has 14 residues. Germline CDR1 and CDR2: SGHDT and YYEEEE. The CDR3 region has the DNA TGTGCCAGCAGTGGTCAGTATAGCAATCAGCCCCAGCATTTT. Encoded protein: CASSGQYSNQPQHF.

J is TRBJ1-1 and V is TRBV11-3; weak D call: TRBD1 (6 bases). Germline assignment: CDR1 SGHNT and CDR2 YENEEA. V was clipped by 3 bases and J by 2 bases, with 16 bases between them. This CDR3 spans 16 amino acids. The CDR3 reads CASSLYRVGPNTEAFF. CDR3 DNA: TGTGCCAGCAGCTTGTACAGGGTTGGGCCTAACACTGAAGCTTTCTTT.

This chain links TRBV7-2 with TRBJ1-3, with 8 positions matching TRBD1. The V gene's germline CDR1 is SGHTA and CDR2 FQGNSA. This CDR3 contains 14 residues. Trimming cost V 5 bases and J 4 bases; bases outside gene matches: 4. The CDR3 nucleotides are TGTGCCAGCAGCCCGGCAGGGGGCGGAAACACCATATATTTT. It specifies CASSPAGGGNTIYF.

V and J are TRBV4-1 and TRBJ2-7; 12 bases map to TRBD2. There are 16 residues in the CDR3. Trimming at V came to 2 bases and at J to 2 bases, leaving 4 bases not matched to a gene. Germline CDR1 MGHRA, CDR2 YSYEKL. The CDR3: CASSQSSGGGPYEQYF. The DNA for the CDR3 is TGCGCCAGCAGCCAATCTAGCGGGGGGGGGCCCTACGAGCAGTACTTC.

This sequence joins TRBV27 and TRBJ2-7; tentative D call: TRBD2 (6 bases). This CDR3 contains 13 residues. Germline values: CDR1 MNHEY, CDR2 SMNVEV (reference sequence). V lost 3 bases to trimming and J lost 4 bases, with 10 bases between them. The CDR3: CASSLAGRYEQYF. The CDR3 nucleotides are TGTGCCAGCAGTTTGGCAGGGAGGTACGAGCAGTACTTC.

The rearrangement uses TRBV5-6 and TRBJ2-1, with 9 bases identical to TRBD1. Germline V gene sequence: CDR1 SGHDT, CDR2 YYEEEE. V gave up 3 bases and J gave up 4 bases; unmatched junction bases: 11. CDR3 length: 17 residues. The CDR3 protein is CASSSAPGQGPYNEQFF. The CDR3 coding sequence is TGTGCCAGCAGCTCGGCGCCGGGACAGGGCCCTTACAATGAGCAGTTCTTC.

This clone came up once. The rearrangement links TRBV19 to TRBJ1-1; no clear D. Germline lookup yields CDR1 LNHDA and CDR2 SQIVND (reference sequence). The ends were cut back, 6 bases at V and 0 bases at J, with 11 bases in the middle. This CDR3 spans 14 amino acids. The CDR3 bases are TGTGCCAGTAGCCCCCCACTCCTGAACACTGAAGCTTTCTTT. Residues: CASSPPLLNTEAFF.

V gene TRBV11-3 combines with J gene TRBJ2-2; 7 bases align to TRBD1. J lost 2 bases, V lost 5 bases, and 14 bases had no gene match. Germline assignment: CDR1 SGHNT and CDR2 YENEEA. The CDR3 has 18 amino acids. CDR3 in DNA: TGTGCCAGCAGCCTGGGTTTGGGACAGAAGGAAAACACCGGGGAGCTGTTTTTT. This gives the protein CASSLGLGQKENTGELFF. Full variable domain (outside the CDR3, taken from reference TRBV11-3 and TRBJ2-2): EAGVVQSPRYKIIEKKQPVAFWCNPISGHNTLYWYLQNLGQGPELLIRYENEEAVDDSQLPKDRFSAERLKGVDSTLKIQPAELGDSAVYLCASSLGLGQKENTGELFFGEGSRLTVL.

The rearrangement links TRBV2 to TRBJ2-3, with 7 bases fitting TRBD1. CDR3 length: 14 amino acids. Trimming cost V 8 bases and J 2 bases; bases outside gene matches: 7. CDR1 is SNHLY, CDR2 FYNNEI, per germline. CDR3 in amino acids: CASVRDRYTDTQYF. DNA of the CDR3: TGTGCCAGCGTTAGGGACAGATACACAGATACGCAGTATTTT.

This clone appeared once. The CDR3 loop is CASRNLLYGGEGYTF. CDR3 nucleotides: TGTGCCAGCCGTAATCTACTGTACGGGGGGGAAGGCTACACCTTC. V and J are TRBV6-5 and TRBJ1-2; D might be TRBD1 (5 bases). The V gene lost 8 bases and the J gene lost 8 bases, with 24 bases spanning the gap. The germline CDR1 and CDR2 sequences are MNHEY and SVGAGI. CDR3 length equals 15 residues.

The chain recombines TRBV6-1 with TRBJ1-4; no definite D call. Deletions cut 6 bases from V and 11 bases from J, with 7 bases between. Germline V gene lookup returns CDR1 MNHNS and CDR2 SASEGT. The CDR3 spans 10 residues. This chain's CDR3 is CASRGDKLFF. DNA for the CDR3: TGTGCCAGCAGGGGAGACAAACTGTTTTTT.

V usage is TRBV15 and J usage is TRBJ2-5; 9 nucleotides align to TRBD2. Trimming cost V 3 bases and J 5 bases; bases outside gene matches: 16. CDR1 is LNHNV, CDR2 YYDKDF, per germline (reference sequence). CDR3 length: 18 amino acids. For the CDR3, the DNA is TGTGCCACCAGCAGCCTCATGGGTGGCGGGGGGGCCCTGGAGACCCAGTACTTC. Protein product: CATSSLMGGGGALETQYF.

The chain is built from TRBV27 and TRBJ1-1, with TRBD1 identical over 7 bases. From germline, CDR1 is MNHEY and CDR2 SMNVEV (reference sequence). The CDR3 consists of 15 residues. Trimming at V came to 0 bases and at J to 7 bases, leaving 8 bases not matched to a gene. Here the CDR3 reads CASSLSPTGKVEAFF. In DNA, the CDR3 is TGTGCCAGCAGTTTATCCCCGACAGGGAAGGTTGAAGCTTTCTTT.

The CDR3 DNA reads TGTGCCAGCAGCACGGACAGGGGTAGCAATGAGCAGTTCTTC. Its translation is CASSTDRGSNEQFF. The chain has TRBV7-9 and TRBJ2-1; TRBD1 matches at 9 bases. V gave up 5 bases and J gave up 6 bases; unmatched junction bases: 5. The germline V gene has CDR1 SEHNR and CDR2 FQNEAQ (reference sequence). The CDR3 runs 14 residues. Drawing the rest from reference TRBV7-9 and TRBJ2-1, the complete variable domain is DTGVSQNPRHKITKRGQNVTFRCDPISEHNRLYWYRQTLGQGPEFLTYFQNEAQLEKSRLLSDRFSAERPKGSFSTLEIQRTEQGDSAMYLCASSTDRGSNEQFFGPGTRLTVL.

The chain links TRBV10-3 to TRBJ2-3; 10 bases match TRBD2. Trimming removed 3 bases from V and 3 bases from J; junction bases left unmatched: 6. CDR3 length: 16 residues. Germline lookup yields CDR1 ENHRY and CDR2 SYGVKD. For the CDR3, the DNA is TGTGCCATCAGTGAAGGGAGCGGGGGGGTTACAGATACGCAGTATTTT. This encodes CAISEGSGGVTDTQYF.

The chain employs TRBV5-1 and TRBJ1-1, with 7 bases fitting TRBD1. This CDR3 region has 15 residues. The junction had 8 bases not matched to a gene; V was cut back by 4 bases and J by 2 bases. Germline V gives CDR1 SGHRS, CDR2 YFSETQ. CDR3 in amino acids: CASSGPGQANTEAFF. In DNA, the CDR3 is TGCGCCAGCAGCGGACCAGGACAGGCCAACACTGAAGCTTTCTTT.

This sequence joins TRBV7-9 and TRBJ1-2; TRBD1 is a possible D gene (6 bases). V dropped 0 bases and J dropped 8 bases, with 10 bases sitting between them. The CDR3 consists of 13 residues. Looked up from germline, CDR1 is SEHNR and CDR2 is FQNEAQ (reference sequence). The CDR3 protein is CASSLAGANGYTF. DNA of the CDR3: TGTGCCAGCAGCTTAGCGGGGGCAAACGGCTACACCTTC.

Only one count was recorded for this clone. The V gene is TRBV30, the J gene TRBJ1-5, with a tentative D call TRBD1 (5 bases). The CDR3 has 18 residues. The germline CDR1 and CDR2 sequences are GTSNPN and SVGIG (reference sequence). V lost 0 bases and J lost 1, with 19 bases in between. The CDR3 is CAWSVLRQGGSSNQPQHF. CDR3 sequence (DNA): TGTGCCTGGAGTGTACTGAGGCAGGGAGGATCGAGCAATCAGCCCCAGCATTTT.